This T cell receptor (beta chain) is from a study of post-analysis software for immune sequencing data. The CDR3 contains 15 residues. The ends were cut back, 4 bases at V and 7 bases at J, with 17 bases in the middle. Unique molecular identifiers had been added to the TCR beta cDNA libraries. TCRdb redid the calling of the PCR reads with MiXCR, one entry per CDR3 protein. The table lists roughly 600,000 distinct CDR3 sequences, about 40% of them singletons, with around 1.7% in the top ten. Study results and caveats: In patients, TRBV5-6, TRBV5-1 and TRBV20-1 belonged to roughly five TRBV segments found more frequently than in controls.

Points on this clonotype: Its specificity is not known.

The TCR sequence derives from a girl between 5 and 17 years old with multiple sclerosis. The sequencing sample was made of blood. This sequence joins TRBV12-3 or TRBV12-4 and TRBJ2-1; D is perhaps TRBD1 (6 bases). The CDR3 DNA reads as TGTGCCAGCAGTTCCGCCGGACAGAAGAGGAATGAGCAGTTCTTC. It is translated as CASSSAGQKRNEQFF.